Each of the 19 T cell receptor beta chains below was sequenced from the same sample in a study of CXCR3-negative and CXCR3-positive naive CD8 T cells. The TRB cDNA libraries were prepared by 5' RACE with UMI labels. TCRdb re-called the 5' RACE reads; every CDR3 protein appears as one record, without DNA. The repertoire shows roughly 70,000 distinct CDR3 sequences; the top ten hold roughly 1.5%. Sequencing was performed on naive CXCR3- CD8+ T cells from blood. The subset is: CD45RO-CCR7+CD27+CD95- naive CD8+ T cells lacking CXCR3 (TNR3-). The receptors originated from a human donor in good health. Some clones in this sample may be carry-over from other donors' samples.

The V and J genes are TRBV12-3 or TRBV12-4 and TRBJ2-1; absent DNA, TCRdb's TRBD1 call cannot be checked. This CDR3 region has 14 residues. The CDR3 protein is CASSLTGGAYEQYF.

The rearrangement links TRBV29-1 to TRBJ2-3; the TRBD2 assignment by TCRdb is unverifiable without DNA. The CDR3 runs to 16 residues. The germline CDR1 and CDR2 sequences are SQVTM and ANQGSEA. The CDR3: CSVPYLTRMGTDTQYF.

The chain couples TRBV27 to TRBJ2-3; TCRdb's D gene call, TRBD2, goes unchecked for lack of DNA. The CDR3 is made up of 15 amino acids. The germline V gene encodes CDR1 MNHEY and CDR2 SMNVEV (reference sequence). The CDR3 region is CASSLSPGVSDTQYF.

The chain is built from TRBV15 and TRBJ2-2; lacking DNA, the TRBD1 call made by TCRdb goes unchecked. Germline CDR1 is LNHNV and CDR2 is YYDKDF (reference sequence). The CDR3 is 15 residues long. The CDR3 is CATSNPGALTGELFF. Combining the CDR3 with reference TRBV15 and TRBJ2-2 gives the whole variable domain DAMVIQNPRYQVTQFGKPVTLSCSQTLNHNVMYWYQQKSSQAPKLLFHYYDKDFNNEADTPDNFQSRRPNTSFCFLDIRSPGLGDTAMYLCATSNPGALTGELFFGEGSRLTVL.

This chain connects TRBV27 to TRBJ2-1; TCRdb picks TRBD1, but there is no DNA to check that call. The CDR3 length is 14 residues. The germline V gene encodes CDR1 MNHEY and CDR2 SMNVEV (reference sequence). CDR3 loop: CASSSTGGLNEQFF.

The rearrangement links TRBV6-5 to TRBJ2-5; TCRdb's D call of TRBD2 is untestable without DNA. The V gene's germline CDR1 is MNHEY and CDR2 SVGAGI. This CDR3 region has 14 residues. The CDR3 reads CASSKLAGGETQYF.

The rearrangement links TRBV6-5 to TRBJ2-7. The germline gives CDR1 MNHEY, CDR2 SVGAGI. The CDR3 length is 13 residues. The CDR3 loop is CASSYDRNLGQYF.

This sequence joins TRBV7-9 and TRBJ1-4. Germline V gene sequence: CDR1 SEHNR, CDR2 FQNEAQ (reference sequence). The CDR3 has 14 amino acids. CDR3 sequence: CASSSGGPNEKLFF.

The chain has TRBV5-6 and TRBJ2-2. This CDR3 spans 14 amino acids. Germline V gene data show CDR1 as SGHDT and CDR2 as YYEEEE. Here the CDR3 reads CASSLHTMAGELFF.

The rearrangement uses TRBV5-1 and TRBJ2-1; the TCRdb D gene call, TRBD1, has no DNA to confirm it. CDR1 is SGHRS and CDR2 is YFSETQ in the germline V gene. The CDR3 length is 14 residues. CDR3 region: CASSLEGAYNEQFF.

This CDR3 is CSGAQGADEQFF. The rearrangement uses TRBV29-1 and TRBJ2-1; checking the TCRdb D call of TRBD1 is not possible without DNA. The CDR3 is made up of 12 amino acids. The germline CDR1 and CDR2 sequences are SQVTM and ANQGSEA.

The chain is built from TRBV29-1 and TRBJ2-7; TCRdb's D call, TRBD1, is unchecked because there is no DNA. The V gene's germline CDR1 is SQVTM and CDR2 ANQGSEA. There are 17 residues in the CDR3. Here the CDR3 reads CSVEGMVAGAPFGEQYF.

V and J are TRBV11-2 and TRBJ2-1; TCRdb returns TRBD1, unconfirmable since there is no DNA. Germline CDR1 SGHAT, CDR2 FQNNGV. The CDR3 sequence is 14 residues long. CDR3 in amino acids: CASSLGATGFEQFF. The full variable domain, with the rest looked up from reference TRBV11-2 and TRBJ2-1, is EAGVAQSPRYKIIEKRQSVAFWCNPISGHATLYWYQQILGQGPKLLIQFQNNGVVDDSQLPKDRFSAERLKGVDSTLKIQPAKLEDSAVYLCASSLGATGFEQFFGPGTRLTVL.

V and J are TRBV28 and TRBJ2-3; TCRdb designates TRBD2, a call that cannot be tested without DNA. The germline gives CDR1 MDHEN, CDR2 SYDVKM. The CDR3 sequence is 17 residues long. This CDR3 is CASSPWTSGGPGDTQYF.

V is TRBV20-1 and J is TRBJ1-1; TCRdb's D call, TRBD1, is unchecked because there is no DNA. Germline lookup yields CDR1 DFQATT and CDR2 SNEGSKA (reference sequence). This CDR3 spans 13 amino acids. CDR3 region: CSAREQANTEAFF.

This chain uses TRBV7-2 with TRBJ1-5. Looked up from germline, CDR1 is SGHTA and CDR2 is FQGNSA. This CDR3 is 12 amino acids long. The CDR3 here is CASSLEYQPQHF.

The J gene is TRBJ2-7, the V gene TRBV9; TCRdb's D call of TRBD2 is untestable without DNA. The CDR3 is 15 residues long. Germline CDR1 reads SGDLS; CDR2 reads YYNGEE. CDR3 residues: CASSVSGGPLNEQYF.

The chain joins TRBV6-6 to TRBJ2-7; the D gene TCRdb calls, TRBD2, cannot be checked with no DNA. The CDR3 totals 15 residues. Germline V CDR1 and CDR2: MNHNY, SVGAGI (reference sequence). The CDR3 region is CASSLERVGSYEQYF.

The CDR3 spells CASSWGTGSTDEAFF. The chain couples TRBV5-1 to TRBJ1-1; TCRdb names TRBD1, which stays unverified in the absence of DNA. Germline CDR1 and CDR2: SGHRS and YFSETQ. This CDR3 contains 15 residues.